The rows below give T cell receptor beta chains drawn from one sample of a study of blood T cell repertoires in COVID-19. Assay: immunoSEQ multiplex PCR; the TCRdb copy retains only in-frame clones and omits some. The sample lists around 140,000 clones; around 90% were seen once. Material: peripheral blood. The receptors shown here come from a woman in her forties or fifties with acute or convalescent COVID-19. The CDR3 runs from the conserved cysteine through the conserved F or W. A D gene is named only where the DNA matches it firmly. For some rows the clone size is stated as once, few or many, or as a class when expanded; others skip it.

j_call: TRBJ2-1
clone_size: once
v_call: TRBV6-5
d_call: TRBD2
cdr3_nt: TGTGCCAGCATAACCGGGACTAGCGGGAACAATGAGCAGTTCTTC
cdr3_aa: CASITGTSGNNEQFF

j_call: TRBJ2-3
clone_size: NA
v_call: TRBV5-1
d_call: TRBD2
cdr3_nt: TGCGCCAGCAGCCTCCTAAGACTAGCGGGAGGGACAGATACGCAGTATTTT
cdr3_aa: CASSLLRLAGGTDTQYF

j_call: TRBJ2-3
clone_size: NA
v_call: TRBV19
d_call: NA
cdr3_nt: TGTGCCAGTGTTAGCGGACGAGCAGATACGCAGTATTTT
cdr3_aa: CASVSGRADTQYF

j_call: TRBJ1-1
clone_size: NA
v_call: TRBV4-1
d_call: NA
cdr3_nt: TGCGCCAGCAGCCTGCACAGCGTGGGGCCCCCTCAGGGTGAAGCTTTCTTT
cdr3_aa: CASSLHSVGPPQGEAFF

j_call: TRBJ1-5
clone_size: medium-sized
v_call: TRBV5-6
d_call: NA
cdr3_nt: TGTGCCAGCAGCTTGAATCGACGGGAAAATCAGCCCCAGCATTTT
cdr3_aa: CASSLNRRENQPQHF

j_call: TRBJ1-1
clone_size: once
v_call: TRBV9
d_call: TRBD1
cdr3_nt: TGTGCCAGCAGCGTAGCCTCAGGGGGCGTTATGGGCACTGAAGCTTTCTTT
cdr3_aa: CASSVASGGVMGTEAFF

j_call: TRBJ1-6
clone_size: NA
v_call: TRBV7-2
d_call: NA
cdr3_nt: TGTGCCAGCAGCCTCCGACGGAGCTCCTATAATTCACCCCTCCACTTT
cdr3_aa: CASSLRRSSYNSPLHF

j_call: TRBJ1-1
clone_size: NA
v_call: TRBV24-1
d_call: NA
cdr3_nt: TGTGCCACCAGTGAGGGGGGCACTGAAGCTTTCTTT
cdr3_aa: CATSEGGTEAFF

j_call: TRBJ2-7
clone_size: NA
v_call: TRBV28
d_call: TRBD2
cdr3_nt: TGTGCCAGCAGTTTAGCGGGGACTAGCTCCTACGAGCAGTACTTC
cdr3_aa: CASSLAGTSSYEQYF

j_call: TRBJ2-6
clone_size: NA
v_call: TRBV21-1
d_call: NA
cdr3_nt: TGTGCCAGCAGCATGCAGGGGACGAGCTCTGGGGCCAACGTCCTGACTTTC
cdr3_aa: CASSMQGTSSGANVLTF

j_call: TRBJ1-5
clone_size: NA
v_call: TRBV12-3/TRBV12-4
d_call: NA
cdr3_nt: TGTGCCAGCAGTTTCGTGGAGTCTCAGCCCCAGCATTTT
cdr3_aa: CASSFVESQPQHF

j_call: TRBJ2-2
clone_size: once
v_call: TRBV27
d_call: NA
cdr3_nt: TGTGCCAGCAGTTTAGTACAAGGAGGGCCGGGCACCGGGGAGCTGTTTTTT
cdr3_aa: CASSLVQGGPGTGELFF

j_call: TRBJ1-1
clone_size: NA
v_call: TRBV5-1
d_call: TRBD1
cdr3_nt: TGCGCCAGCAGCCTGGACAGGGGTGGTGCCACTGAAGCTTTCTTT
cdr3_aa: CASSLDRGGATEAFF

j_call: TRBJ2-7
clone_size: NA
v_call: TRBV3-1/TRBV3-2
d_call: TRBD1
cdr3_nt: TGTGCCAGCAGCCGACCGGACAGGGCTTACGAGCAGTACTTC
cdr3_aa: CASSRPDRAYEQYF

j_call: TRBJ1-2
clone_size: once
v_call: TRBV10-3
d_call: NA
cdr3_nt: TGTGCCATCAGTGAGTTGGAGGGCGGCTACACCTTC
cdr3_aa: CAISELEGGYTF

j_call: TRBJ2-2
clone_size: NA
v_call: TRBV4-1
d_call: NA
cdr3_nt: TGCGCCAGCAGCCAAGTTCCCGGGCTTCGGAGGACCGGGGAGCTGTTTTTT
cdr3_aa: CASSQVPGLRRTGELFF

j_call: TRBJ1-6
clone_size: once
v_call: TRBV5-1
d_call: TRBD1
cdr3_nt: TGCGCCAGCAGCAGACAGGGGGACCAATCACCCCTCCACTTT
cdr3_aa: CASSRQGDQSPLHF

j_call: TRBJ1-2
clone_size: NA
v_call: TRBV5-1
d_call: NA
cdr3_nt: TGCGCCAGCAGCTTGGCACAGGGAAGGGCTAATAACTATGGCTACACCTTC
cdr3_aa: CASSLAQGRANNYGYTF

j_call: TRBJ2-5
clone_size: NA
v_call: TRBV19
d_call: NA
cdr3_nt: TGTGCCAGTAGTTTGGAGTACACTAAGACCCAGTACTTC
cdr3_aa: CASSLEYTKTQYF

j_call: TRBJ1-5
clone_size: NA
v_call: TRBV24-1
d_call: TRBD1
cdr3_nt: TGTGCCACCAGTGACTCGACAGGGGTGAGGGCCCAGCATTTT
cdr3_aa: CATSDSTGVRAQHF

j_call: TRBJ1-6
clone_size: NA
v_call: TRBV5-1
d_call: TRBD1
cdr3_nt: TGCGCCAGCAGCTTGGGGATCCTTTTACCGGGACAGGGGCTTATATCCTATAATTCACCCCTCCACTTT
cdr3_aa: CASSLGILLPGQGLISYNSPLHF

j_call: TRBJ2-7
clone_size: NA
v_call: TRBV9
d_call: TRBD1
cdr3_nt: TGTGCCAGCAGCGTCCTGACAGGGGACGAGCAGTACTTC
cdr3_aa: CASSVLTGDEQYF

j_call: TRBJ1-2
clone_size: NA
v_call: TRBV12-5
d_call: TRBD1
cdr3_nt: TGTGCTAGTGGCCGATGGACAGGTGGGCGCTCTGGCTACACCTTC
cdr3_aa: CASGRWTGGRSGYTF

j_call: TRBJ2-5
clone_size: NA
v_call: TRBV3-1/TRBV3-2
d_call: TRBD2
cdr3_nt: TGTGCCAGCAGCCAAGATCATACTAGCGGGGGGGCCGGGGAGACCCAGTACTTC
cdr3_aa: CASSQDHTSGGAGETQYF

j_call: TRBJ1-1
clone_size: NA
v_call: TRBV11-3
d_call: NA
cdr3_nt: TGTGCCAGCAGCTTATCAGGCCAGAACACTGAAGCTTTCTTT
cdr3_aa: CASSLSGQNTEAFF

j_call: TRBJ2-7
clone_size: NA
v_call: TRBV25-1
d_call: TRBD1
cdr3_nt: TGTGCCAGCAGTGAACCGGGGACAGCATCCTACGAGCAGTACTTC
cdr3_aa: CASSEPGTASYEQYF

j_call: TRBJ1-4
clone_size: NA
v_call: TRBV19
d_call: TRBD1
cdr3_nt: TGTGCCAGTAGCAACGAAGGGGGCCTTAATGAAAAACTGTTTTTT
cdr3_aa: CASSNEGGLNEKLFF

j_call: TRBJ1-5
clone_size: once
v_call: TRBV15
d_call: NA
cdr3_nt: TGTGCCACCAGCAGAGAACTTAGCAATCAGCCCCAGCATTTT
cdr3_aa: CATSRELSNQPQHF

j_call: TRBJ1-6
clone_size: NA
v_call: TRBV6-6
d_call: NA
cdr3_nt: TGTGCCAGCAGCCGAGGGAACAGGGTTGGGAACTCACCCCTCCACTTT
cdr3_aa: CASSRGNRVGNSPLHF

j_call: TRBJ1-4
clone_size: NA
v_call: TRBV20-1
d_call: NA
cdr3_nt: TGCAGTGCTAGTCTCCCGGACAGCAATGAAAAACTGTTTTTT
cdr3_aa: CSASLPDSNEKLFF

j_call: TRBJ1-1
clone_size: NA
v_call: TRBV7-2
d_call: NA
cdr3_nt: TGTGCCAGCAGCTTTACCAGGGGATGGGGCACTGAAGCTTTCTTT
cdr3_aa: CASSFTRGWGTEAFF

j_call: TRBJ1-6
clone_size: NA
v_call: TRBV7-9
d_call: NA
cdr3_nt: TGTGCCAGCAGCTTGGTAGATTCACCCCTCCACTTT
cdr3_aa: CASSLVDSPLHF

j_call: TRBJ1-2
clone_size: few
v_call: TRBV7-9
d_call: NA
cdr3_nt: TGTGCCAGCAGCGTTACTAACTATGGCTACACCTTC
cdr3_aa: CASSVTNYGYTF

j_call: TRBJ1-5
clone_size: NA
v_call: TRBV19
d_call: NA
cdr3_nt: TGTGCCAGTAGTCCGGGACAAGGGAATCAGCCCCAGCATTTT
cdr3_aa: CASSPGQGNQPQHF

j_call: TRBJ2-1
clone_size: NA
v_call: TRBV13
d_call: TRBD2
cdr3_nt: TGTGCCAGCAGCTTAGGCGGGCGGGGGAACAATGAGCAGTTCTTC
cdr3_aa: CASSLGGRGNNEQFF

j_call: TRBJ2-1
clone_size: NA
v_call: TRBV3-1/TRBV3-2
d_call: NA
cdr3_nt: TGTGCCAGCAGCCCCGGGGGTCACAATGAGCAGTTCTTC
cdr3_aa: CASSPGGHNEQFF

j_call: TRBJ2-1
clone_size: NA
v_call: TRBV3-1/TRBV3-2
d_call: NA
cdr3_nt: TGTGCCAGCAGCCAGGGACTCGGGCTCTACAATGAGCAGTTCTTC
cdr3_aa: CASSQGLGLYNEQFF

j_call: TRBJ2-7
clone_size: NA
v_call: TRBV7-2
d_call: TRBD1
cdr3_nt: TGTGCCAGCAGCAAGGACAGGAGCTCCTACGAGCAGTACTTC
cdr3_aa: CASSKDRSSYEQYF

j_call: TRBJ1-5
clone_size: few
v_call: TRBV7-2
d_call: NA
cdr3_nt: TGTGCCAGCAGCTTCGGTATAGCCCAGCCCCAGCATTTT
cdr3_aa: CASSFGIAQPQHF

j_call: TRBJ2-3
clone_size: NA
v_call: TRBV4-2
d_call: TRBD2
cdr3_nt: TGTGCCAGCAGCCCCTTGACAGCGGGAGCTACAGATACGCAGTATTTT
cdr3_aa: CASSPLTAGATDTQYF

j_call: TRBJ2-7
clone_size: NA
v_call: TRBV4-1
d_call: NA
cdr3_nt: TGCGCCAGTCAAGAATCCCGTGTCCTCAATACACCCGAGGCATACGAGCAGTACTTC
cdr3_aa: CASQESRVLNTPEAYEQYF

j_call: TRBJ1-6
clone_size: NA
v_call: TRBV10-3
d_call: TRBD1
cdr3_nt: TGTGCCATCAGTGAAAGGACAGGGGATGATTCACCCCTCCACTTT
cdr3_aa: CAISERTGDDSPLHF

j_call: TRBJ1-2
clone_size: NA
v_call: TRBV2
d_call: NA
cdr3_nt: TGTGCCAGCAGTTTCGGGGAGAACTATGGCTACACCTTC
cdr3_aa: CASSFGENYGYTF

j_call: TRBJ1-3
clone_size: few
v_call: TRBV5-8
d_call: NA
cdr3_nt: TGTGCCAGCAGCTGGGAGGGCTCTGGAAACACCATATATTTT
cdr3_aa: CASSWEGSGNTIYF

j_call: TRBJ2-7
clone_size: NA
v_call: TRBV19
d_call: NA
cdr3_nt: TGTGCCAGTAGTGGGCCGACAGTTTACGAGCAGTACTTC
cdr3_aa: CASSGPTVYEQYF